The 23 T cell receptor beta chains reported below all come from one sample, sequenced in a study of PD-1 blockade in classical Hodgkin lymphoma. The protocol was immunoSEQ multiplex PCR, while the TCRdb copy is restricted to in-frame clones and leaves out a portion. The sample holds 13,000 to 15,000 clones; approximately 78% are singletons and the top ten take approximately 16%. As to time point: cycle 4 day 1 (C4D1), after less than seven weeks of nivolumab. Every patient was affected by relapse after autologous stem cell transplantation, while exposure to brentuximab vedotin was not uniform. Sequenced material: peripheral blood mononuclear cells (PBMCs), taken before the fourth cycle of nivolumab. The receptors originated from a human donor with classical Hodgkin lymphoma.

The chain links TRBV6-6 to TRBJ1-1; D uncertain. V shed 2 bases and J shed 2 bases, with 15 bases lying between them. CDR1 MNHNY and CDR2 SVGAGI come from the germline V gene (reference sequence). CDR3 size: 16 residues. CDR3 protein: CASSYPSGGGNTEAFF. In DNA form, the CDR3 reads TGTGCCAGCAGTTACCCGTCGGGCGGAGGAAACACTGAAGCTTTCTTT.

V usage is TRBV4-3 and J usage is TRBJ1-5; TRBD1 is a possible D gene (5 bases). The CDR3 is made up of 14 amino acids. The V gene lost 4 bases and the J gene lost 7 bases, with 14 bases spanning the gap. Germline V gene data show CDR1 as LGHNA and CDR2 as YSLEER. The CDR3 sequence: CASSPTRQFQPQHF. CDR3 nucleotides: TGCGCCAGCAGCCCGACCAGACAGTTCCAGCCCCAGCATTTT.

A few counts support this clone. The J gene is TRBJ2-5, the V gene TRBV6-6; 14 bases fit TRBD2. There are 15 residues in the CDR3. CDR1 and CDR2 from the germline V gene are MNHNY and SVGAGI (reference sequence). V was clipped by 6 bases and J by 4 bases; unmatched bases: 4. The CDR3 loop reads CASREGLAGGETQYF. In DNA form, the CDR3 reads TGTGCCAGCAGAGAAGGACTAGCGGGGGGAGAGACCCAGTACTTC.

This chain joins TRBV7-2 and TRBJ1-4; D uncertain. CDR1 and CDR2 from the germline V gene are SGHTA and FQGNSA. This CDR3 has 15 residues. V was trimmed by 1 base and J by 8 bases, leaving 14 bases between them. The CDR3 sequence: CASSLVHNAREKLFF. CDR3 sequence (DNA): TGTGCCAGCAGCTTAGTCCACAATGCTCGGGAAAAACTGTTTTTT.

This sequence joins TRBV7-2 and TRBJ2-1, with D uncertain. Germline CDR1 and CDR2: SGHTA and FQGNSA. V was clipped by 5 bases and J by 15 bases, with 17 bases between them. The CDR3 is made up of 12 amino acids. CDR3 coding DNA: TGTGCCAGCAGCGCCACTCGACGGGTGGGGTTCTTC. Translated: CASSATRRVGFF.

V is TRBV6-4 and J is TRBJ1-4; no definite D call. This CDR3 has 12 amino acids. Germline values: CDR1 MRHNA, CDR2 SNTAGT. With 8 bases removed from V and 7 bases from J, the gap between germline ends came to 11 bases. The CDR3 DNA follows: TGTGCCAGCCTGGAGATAGGTGAAAAACTGTTTTTT. Encoded protein: CASLEIGEKLFF.

This chain uses TRBV21-1 with TRBJ1-2. TRBV21-1 is reported as a pseudogene. The CDR3 runs to 11 residues. As DNA, the CDR3 is TGTGCCCCGGACACATGGAGGGGCTACACCTTC. It yields the protein CAPDTWRGYTF.

The chain couples TRBV5-6 to TRBJ1-6; no firm D call. Between the trimmed V and J ends, which lost 2 bases and 6 bases, there was a span of 3 bases. The CDR3 loop spans 12 amino acids. Germline V gene data show CDR1 as SGHDT and CDR2 as YYEEEE. The chain's CDR3 is CASSFANSPLHF. The CDR3 nucleotides read TGTGCCAGCAGCTTTGCTAATTCACCCCTCCACTTT.

This clone has a single count. The chain joins TRBV9 to TRBJ2-3, with D unresolved. The length of the CDR3 is 15 residues. Germline values: CDR1 SGDLS, CDR2 YYNGEE. Trimming shortened V by 0 bases and J by 2 bases, and 10 bases separated the two germline ends. This CDR3 reads CASSVVGINTDTQYF. In DNA form, the CDR3 reads TGTGCCAGCAGCGTAGTGGGCATAAACACAGATACGCAGTATTTT.

The chain combines TRBV4-3 with TRBJ1-1; TRBD1 might be the D (5 bases). CDR1 and CDR2 (germline): LGHNA, YSLEER. Trimming took 0 bases from V and 0 from J, leaving 8 bases between them. This CDR3 is 15 amino acids long. This chain's CDR3 is CASSQDGALNTEAFF. The CDR3 bases are TGCGCCAGCAGCCAAGACGGGGCCTTGAACACTGAAGCTTTCTTT.

This rearrangement joins TRBV11-2 to TRBJ1-1, with 8 bases lining up with TRBD1. This CDR3 has 14 residues. The germline CDR1 and CDR2 sequences are SGHAT and FQNNGV. V lost 5 bases and J lost 1; bases outside the gene matches: 3. CDR3 protein: CASSRTGPNTEAFF. The CDR3, as DNA: TGTGCCAGCAGCCGGACAGGGCCGAACACTGAAGCTTTCTTT. The complete variable domain, with remaining parts taken from reference TRBV11-2 and TRBJ1-1, reads EAGVAQSPRYKIIEKRQSVAFWCNPISGHATLYWYQQILGQGPKLLIQFQNNGVVDDSQLPKDRFSAERLKGVDSTLKIQPAKLEDSAVYLCASSRTGPNTEAFFGQGTRLTVV.

The V call is TRBV7-2, the J call TRBJ2-3, with D tentatively TRBD1 (7 bases). Trimming left V 7 bases short and J 0 bases short, with 11 bases between. The CDR3 covers 14 residues. Germline assignment: CDR1 SGHTA and CDR2 FQGNSA. CDR3 bases: TGTGCCAGCACCCAGGGGGGAAGCACAGATACGCAGTATTTT. It specifies CASTQGGSTDTQYF. The full variable domain, rest sourced from reference TRBV7-2 and TRBJ2-3, is GAGVSQSPSNKVTEKGKDVELRCDPISGHTALYWYRQSLGQGLEFLIYFQGNSAPDKSGLPSDRFSAERTGGSVSTLTIQRTQQEDSAVYLCASTQGGSTDTQYFGPGTRLTVL.

V is TRBV4-3 and J is TRBJ2-2; perhaps TRBD2 as D (5 bases). This CDR3 comprises 17 residues. The germline gives CDR1 LGHNA, CDR2 YSLEER. Trimming pared 4 bases from V and 0 bases from J, leaving 15 bases between. The CDR3 region is CASSPSAGRSNTGELFF. For the CDR3, the DNA is TGCGCCAGCAGCCCGAGTGCGGGCAGATCGAACACCGGGGAGCTGTTTTTT.

The J gene is TRBJ1-2, the V gene TRBV5-1; TRBD1 matches at 9 bases. After removal of 4 bases from V and 2 bases from J, the junction contained 3 bases not matched to a gene. This CDR3 comprises 14 residues. The germline V gene encodes CDR1 SGHRS and CDR2 YFSETQ. CDR3 amino acids: CASSGGTGNYGYTF. DNA for the CDR3: TGCGCCAGCAGCGGGGGGACAGGGAACTATGGCTACACCTTC. The full variable domain, rest sourced from reference TRBV5-1 and TRBJ1-2, is KAGVTQTPRYLIKTRGQQVTLSCSPISGHRSVSWYQQTPGQGLQFLFEYFSETQRNKGNFPGRFSGRQFSNSRSEMNVSTLELGDSALYLCASSGGTGNYGYTFGSGTRLTVV.

This clone came up a few times. The chain is built from TRBV14 and TRBJ2-1, with D possibly TRBD2 on 5 matching bases. The V end lost 3 bases, the J end lost 6 bases, and 12 bases lay between the germline ends. CDR1 and CDR2 from the germline V gene are SGHDN and FVKESK. The CDR3 contains 14 residues. The CDR3, as DNA: TGTGCCAGCAGCCATTGGGAGAGTGGCAATGAGCAGTTCTTC. Protein sequence: CASSHWESGNEQFF.

The rearrangement uses TRBV7-2 and TRBJ1-3; D possibly corresponds to TRBD1 (6 bases). This CDR3 is built from 14 residues. The V gene lost 5 bases and the J gene lost 3 bases, with 11 bases spanning the gap. Germline CDR1 and CDR2: SGHTA and FQGNSA. The CDR3 bases are TGTGCCAGCAGCGGGGGGCCGGGTGGAAACACCATATATTTT. Its translation is CASSGGPGGNTIYF.

The chain links TRBV28 to TRBJ2-5; D ambiguous. Trimming took 2 bases from V and 3 from J, leaving 16 bases between them. CDR1 is MDHEN and CDR2 is SYDVKM in the germline V gene. The CDR3 runs to 16 residues. The CDR3 nucleotides read TGTGCCAGCAGTTTAGCCCCGGGCCAGTCGGAAGAGACCCAGTACTTC. It is translated as CASSLAPGQSEETQYF.

This clone showed up just once. This sequence joins TRBV7-6 and TRBJ2-7; 13 bases agree with TRBD2. Germline CDR1 reads SGHVS; CDR2 reads FNYEAQ. V was pared by 1 base and J by 7 bases, with 7 bases of the junction left unmatched. CDR3 length: 16 residues. The CDR3: CASSLESALAGGEQYF. The DNA of the CDR3 is TGTGCCAGCAGCTTAGAGAGTGCACTAGCGGGGGGGGAGCAGTACTTC.

V is TRBV28 and J is TRBJ2-5, with D possibly being TRBD2 (5 bases). Judging by the DNA end, TRBJ2-7 fits better; the J call may be wrong. Germline values: CDR1 MDHEN, CDR2 SYDVKM. This CDR3 region has 14 residues. Written as DNA, the CDR3 is TGTGCCAGCACCTCCCTCAACGGGGCCTACGAGCAGTACTTC. Translation gives CASTSLNGAYEQYF.

This chain connects TRBV7-8 to TRBJ2-3; the D is unclear. Trimming shortened V by 4 bases and J by 1 base, and 6 bases separated the two germline ends. This CDR3 comprises 13 residues. The germline V gene has CDR1 SGHVS and CDR2 FQNEAQ. CDR3 sequence: CASSWQRTDTQYF. The CDR3 DNA is TGTGCCAGCAGCTGGCAGCGCACAGATACGCAGTATTTT.

This chain uses TRBV11-2 with TRBJ2-5, with D unresolved. Deletions cut 4 bases from V and 9 bases from J, with 12 bases between. The CDR3 is made up of 12 amino acids. Per the germline V gene, CDR1 is SGHAT and CDR2 is FQNNGV. CDR3: CASSSLHIPQYF. The CDR3 nucleotides are TGTGCCAGCAGCTCCCTCCATATCCCCCAGTACTTC. The variable domain in full, with the rest retrieved from reference TRBV11-2 and TRBJ2-5, is EAGVAQSPRYKIIEKRQSVAFWCNPISGHATLYWYQQILGQGPKLLIQFQNNGVVDDSQLPKDRFSAERLKGVDSTLKIQPAKLEDSAVYLCASSSLHIPQYFGPGTRLLVL.

The chain combines TRBV18 with TRBJ1-4; D not resolved. This CDR3 has 15 amino acids. V was clipped by 1 base and J by 6 bases, with 12 bases between them. Germline V CDR1 and CDR2: KGHSH, LQKENI. The CDR3 reads CASSPLPPPDEKLFF. The DNA for the CDR3 is TGTGCCAGCTCACCACTTCCCCCCCCGGATGAAAAACTGTTTTTT.

In the case of this clone: Relative to the germline gene, one junction end is altered; a read error may explain this. The same CDR3 arises from other DNA sequences in this sample as well. This sequence joins TRBV27 and TRBJ2-3; TRBD1 agrees at 9 bases. The CDR3 covers 16 residues. Germline V CDR1 and CDR2: MNHEY, SMNVEV (reference sequence). Here the CDR3 reads CASSFPPGQGTDTQYF. As DNA, the CDR3 is TGCGCCAGCAGTTTTCCTCCGGGACAGGGTACAGATACGCAGTATTTT.